The present TCR beta chain was sequenced within a study of Ad26.COV2.S vaccination and SARS-CoV-2 variants. Study overall: Of the COV1001 trial arms, the Ad26.COV2.S arm included the donor. Points from the study as a whole: Reportedly, spike-specific CD8+ and CD4+ T cell responses achieved substantial breadth once vaccination had taken place. Those who received vaccine or placebo ended up with similar non-spike TCR breadth.

Treatment: some 19 received Ad26.COV2.S at low or high dose, single or two shots; roughly five received placebo; per-sample allocation not given. Day 63 following the first vaccine or placebo injection was when the samples were taken. Ad26.COV2.S expressed prefusion-stabilized spike from the original Wuhan strain. Here immunoSEQ multiplex PCR was the method, and the copy in TCRdb shows in-frame clones only, minus some. Seen here are hundreds of thousands of clones, 88% observed once, and the top ten hold approximately 5.9%. To note about this clone: Its antigen is not known.

The CDR3 is 11 residues long. The V end was cut by 3 bases, the J end by 12 bases, with 11 bases between. Germline values: CDR1 WNHNN, CDR2 SYGVQD (reference sequence). Sequences were derived from peripheral blood, sampled in a trial of Ad26.COV2.S vaccine versus placebo. The chain uses TRBV10-1 and TRBJ1-2; no firm D call. The sequence derives from a person aged 18-60 years who received the Ad26.COV2.S COVID-19 vaccine or a placebo. CDR3 in amino acids: CASSDHRPDTF. The CDR3 nucleotides read TGCGCCAGCAGTGACCACCGGCCAGACACCTTC.